Listed here is a single T cell receptor (beta chain). The antigen is undetermined. Investigators reverse transcribed all isolated RNA, so they sequenced expressed TCRB transcripts. Libraries were prepared by immunoSEQ multiplex PCR; TCRdb keeps only in-frame clonotypes and omits some of them. The top ten clones hold around 0.096% of a sample with approximately 170,000 clones, around 63% of them seen once. This sample stems from a study of beta chain features in type 1 diabetes. Study findings and constraints: Significant though moderate, a shortening of TCRB CDR3s appeared in all four CD4+ subsets of Type 1 diabetes patients. Naive, central memory and Treg TCRB repertoires seemed to resemble each other more closely in patients than they did in healthy donors.

V lost 3 bases to trimming and J lost 5 bases, with 5 bases between them. The V gene's germline CDR1 is KGHSH and CDR2 LQKENI. The CDR3 totals 11 residues. Sample: naive CD4+ T cells from blood. This rearrangement joins TRBV18 to TRBJ2-7; D not resolved. The receptor was isolated from a man aged 30 to 39 with type 1 diabetes. CDR3 bases: TGTGCCAGCTCACCTGGGCACGAGCAGTACTTC. This encodes CASSPGHEQYF.